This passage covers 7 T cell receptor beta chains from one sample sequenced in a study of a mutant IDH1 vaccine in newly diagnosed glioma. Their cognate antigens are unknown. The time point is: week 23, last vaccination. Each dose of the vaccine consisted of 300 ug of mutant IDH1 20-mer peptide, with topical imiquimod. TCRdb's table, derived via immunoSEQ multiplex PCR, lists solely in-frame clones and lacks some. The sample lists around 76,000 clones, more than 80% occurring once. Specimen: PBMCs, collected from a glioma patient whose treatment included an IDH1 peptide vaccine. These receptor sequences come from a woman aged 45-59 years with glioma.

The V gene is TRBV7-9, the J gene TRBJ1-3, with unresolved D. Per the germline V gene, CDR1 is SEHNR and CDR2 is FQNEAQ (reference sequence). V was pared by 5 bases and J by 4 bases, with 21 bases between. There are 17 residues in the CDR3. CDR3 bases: TGTGCCAGCAGCCCAGGCCAGCCGGGCCCCGGAGGAAACACCATATATTTT. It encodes CASSPGQPGPGGNTIYF.

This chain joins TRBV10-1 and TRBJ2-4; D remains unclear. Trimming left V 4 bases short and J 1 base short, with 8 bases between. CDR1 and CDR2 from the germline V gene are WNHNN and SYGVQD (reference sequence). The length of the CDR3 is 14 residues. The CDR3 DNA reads TGCGCCAGCAGTGGAGGACCGGCCAAAAACATTCAGTACTTC. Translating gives CASSGGPAKNIQYF.

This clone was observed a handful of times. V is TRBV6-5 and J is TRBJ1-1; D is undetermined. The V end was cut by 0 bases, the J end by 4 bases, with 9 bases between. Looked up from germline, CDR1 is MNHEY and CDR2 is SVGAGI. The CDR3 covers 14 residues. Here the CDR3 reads CASSYSEGFTEAFF. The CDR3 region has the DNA TGTGCCAGCAGTTACTCAGAAGGATTCACTGAAGCTTTCTTT.

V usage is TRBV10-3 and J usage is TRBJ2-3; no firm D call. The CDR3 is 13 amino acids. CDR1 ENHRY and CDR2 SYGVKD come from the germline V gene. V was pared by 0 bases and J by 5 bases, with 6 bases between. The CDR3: CAISESRIDTQYF. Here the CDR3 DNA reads TGTGCCATCAGTGAGTCGCGGATAGATACGCAGTATTTT.

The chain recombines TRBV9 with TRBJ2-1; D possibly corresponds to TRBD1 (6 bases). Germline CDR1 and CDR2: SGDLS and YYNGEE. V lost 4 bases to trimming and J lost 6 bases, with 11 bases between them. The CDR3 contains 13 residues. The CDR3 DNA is TGTGCCAGCAGCCCCCGGACAGCCAATGAGCAGTTCTTC. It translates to CASSPRTANEQFF.

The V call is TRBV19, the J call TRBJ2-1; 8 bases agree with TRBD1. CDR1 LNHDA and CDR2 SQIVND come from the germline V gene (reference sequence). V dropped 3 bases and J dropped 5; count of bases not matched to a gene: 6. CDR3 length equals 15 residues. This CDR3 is CASSIDRGTHNEQFF. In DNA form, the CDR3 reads TGTGCCAGTAGTATCGACAGGGGCACCCACAATGAGCAGTTCTTC.

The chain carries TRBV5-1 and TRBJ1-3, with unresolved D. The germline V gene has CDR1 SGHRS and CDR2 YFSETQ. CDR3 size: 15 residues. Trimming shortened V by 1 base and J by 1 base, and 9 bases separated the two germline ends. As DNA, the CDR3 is TGCGCCAGCAGCTTGTTTCCAGGATCTGGAAACACCATATATTTT. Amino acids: CASSLFPGSGNTIYF. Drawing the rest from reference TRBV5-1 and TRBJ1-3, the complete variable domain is KAGVTQTPRYLIKTRGQQVTLSCSPISGHRSVSWYQQTPGQGLQFLFEYFSETQRNKGNFPGRFSGRQFSNSRSEMNVSTLELGDSALYLCASSLFPGSGNTIYFGEGSWLTVV.